This TCR beta chain is drawn from a study of blood T cell repertoires in COVID-19. Background on the study: Specimens from acute and convalescent COVID-19 originated in the United States, Italy and Spain. The cDNA or gDNA used as material had been derived from T cells, B-cell-depleted T cells, or PBMCs.

Germline loops: CDR1 SGHVS, CDR2 FQNEAQ. This CDR3 contains 13 residues. V lost 0 bases and J lost 3, with 2 bases in between. The protocol was immunoSEQ multiplex PCR, while the TCRdb copy is restricted to in-frame clones and leaves out a portion. The table shows fewer than 150,000 clones, with about four fifths occurring only once. Material for sequencing was PBMCs or T cells enriched from blood (not recorded which). This TCR derives from a young man who had recovered from COVID-19. The chain uses TRBV7-8 and TRBJ2-2; D remains unclear. The CDR3 reads CASSLAYTGELFF. DNA for the CDR3: TGTGCCAGCAGCTTAGCCTACACCGGGGAGCTGTTTTTT.